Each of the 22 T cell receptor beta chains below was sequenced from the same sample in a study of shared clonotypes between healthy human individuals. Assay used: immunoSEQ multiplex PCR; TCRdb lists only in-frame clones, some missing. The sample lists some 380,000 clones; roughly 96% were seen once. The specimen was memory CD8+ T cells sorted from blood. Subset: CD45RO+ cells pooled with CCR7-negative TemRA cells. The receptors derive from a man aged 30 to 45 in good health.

CDR3 amino acids: CASSRTRRGEQFF. CDR3 nucleotide sequence: TGTGCCAGCAGTCGTACACGGAGGGGTGAGCAGTTCTTC. V is TRBV6-5 and J is TRBJ2-1; tentatively, D is TRBD2 (6 bases). Germline assignment: CDR1 MNHEY and CDR2 SVGAGI. V was shortened by 5 bases and J by 9 bases, with 14 bases between the two germline ends. The CDR3 runs to 13 residues.

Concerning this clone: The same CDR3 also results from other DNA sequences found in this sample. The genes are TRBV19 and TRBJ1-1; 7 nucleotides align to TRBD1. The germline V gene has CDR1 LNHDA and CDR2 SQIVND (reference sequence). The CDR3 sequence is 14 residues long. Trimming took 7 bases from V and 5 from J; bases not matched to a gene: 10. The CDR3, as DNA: TGTGCCAGTACTCCGACAGGGAGGAATACTGAAGCTTTCTTT. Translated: CASTPTGRNTEAFF.

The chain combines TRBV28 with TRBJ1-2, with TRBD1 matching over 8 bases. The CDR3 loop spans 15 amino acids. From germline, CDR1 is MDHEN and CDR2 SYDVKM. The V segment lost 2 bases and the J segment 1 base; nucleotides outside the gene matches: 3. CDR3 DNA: TGTGCCAGCAGTTTAGGGACAGGTCTTAACTATGGCTACACCTTC. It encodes CASSLGTGLNYGYTF.

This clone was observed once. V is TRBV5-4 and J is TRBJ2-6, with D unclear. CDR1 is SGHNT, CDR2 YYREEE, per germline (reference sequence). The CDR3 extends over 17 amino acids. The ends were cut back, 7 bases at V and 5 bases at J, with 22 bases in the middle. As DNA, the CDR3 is TGTGCCAGCTATACACTCACCAGACAAAGTCGGGCCAACGTCCTGACTTTC. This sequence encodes CASYTLTRQSRANVLTF.

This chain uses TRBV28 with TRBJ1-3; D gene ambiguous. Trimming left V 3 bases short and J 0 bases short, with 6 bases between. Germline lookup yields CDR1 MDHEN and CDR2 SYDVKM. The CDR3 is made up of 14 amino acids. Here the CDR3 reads CASSFLISGNTIYF. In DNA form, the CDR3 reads TGTGCCAGCAGTTTCCTCATCTCTGGAAACACCATATATTTT.

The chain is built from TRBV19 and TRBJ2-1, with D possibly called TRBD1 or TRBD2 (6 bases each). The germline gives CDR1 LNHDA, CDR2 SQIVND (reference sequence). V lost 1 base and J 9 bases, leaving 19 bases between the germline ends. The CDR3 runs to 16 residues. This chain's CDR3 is CASSIARGAGTAEQFF. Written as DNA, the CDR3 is TGTGCCAGTAGTATAGCGAGGGGGGCAGGGACTGCTGAGCAGTTCTTC.

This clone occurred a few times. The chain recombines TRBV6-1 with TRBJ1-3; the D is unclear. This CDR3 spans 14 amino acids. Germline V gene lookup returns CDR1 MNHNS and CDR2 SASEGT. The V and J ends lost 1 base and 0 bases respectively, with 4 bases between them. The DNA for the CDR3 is TGTGCCAGCAGTGAAGGGGGCTCTGGAAACACCATATATTTT. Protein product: CASSEGGSGNTIYF.

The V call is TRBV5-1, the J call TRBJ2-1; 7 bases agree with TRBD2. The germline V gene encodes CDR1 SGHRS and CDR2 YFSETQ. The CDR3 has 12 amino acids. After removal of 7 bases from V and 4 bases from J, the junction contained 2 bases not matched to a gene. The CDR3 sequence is CASSSGYNEQFF. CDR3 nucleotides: TGCGCCAGCTCTAGCGGTTACAATGAGCAGTTCTTC.

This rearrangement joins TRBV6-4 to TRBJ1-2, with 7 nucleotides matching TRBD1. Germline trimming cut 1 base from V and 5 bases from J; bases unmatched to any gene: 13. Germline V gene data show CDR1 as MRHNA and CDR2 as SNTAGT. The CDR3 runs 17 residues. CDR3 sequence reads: CASSDYFWEGARYGYTF. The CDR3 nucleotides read TGTGCCAGCAGTGACTATTTCTGGGAGGGGGCAAGGTATGGCTACACCTTC.

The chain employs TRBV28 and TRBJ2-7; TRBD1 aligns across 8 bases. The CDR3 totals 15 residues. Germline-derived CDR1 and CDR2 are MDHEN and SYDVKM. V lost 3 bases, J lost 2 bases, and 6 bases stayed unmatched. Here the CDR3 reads CASSFGDRGTYEQYF. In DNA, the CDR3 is TGTGCCAGCAGTTTCGGTGACAGGGGCACCTACGAGCAGTACTTC.

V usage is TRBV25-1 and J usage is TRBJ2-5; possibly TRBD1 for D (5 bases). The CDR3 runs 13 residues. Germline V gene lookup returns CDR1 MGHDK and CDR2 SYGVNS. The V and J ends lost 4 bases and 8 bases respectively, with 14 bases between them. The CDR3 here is CASSVTGGETQYF. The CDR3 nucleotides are TGTGCCAGCAGTGTAACAGGTGGAGAAACCCAGTACTTC.

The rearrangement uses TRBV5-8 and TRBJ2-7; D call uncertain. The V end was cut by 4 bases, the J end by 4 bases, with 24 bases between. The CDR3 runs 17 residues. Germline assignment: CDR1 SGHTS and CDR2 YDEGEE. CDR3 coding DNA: TGTGCCAGCAGCCCCCTTTGGGGTTCTCTCCCGCGATACGAGCAGTACTTC. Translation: CASSPLWGSLPRYEQYF. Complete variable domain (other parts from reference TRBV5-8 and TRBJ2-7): EAGVTQSPTHLIKTRGQQATLRCSPISGHTSVYWYQQALGLGLQFLLWYDEGEERNRGNFPPRFSGRQFPNYSSELNVNALELEDSALYLCASSPLWGSLPRYEQYFGPGTRLTVT.

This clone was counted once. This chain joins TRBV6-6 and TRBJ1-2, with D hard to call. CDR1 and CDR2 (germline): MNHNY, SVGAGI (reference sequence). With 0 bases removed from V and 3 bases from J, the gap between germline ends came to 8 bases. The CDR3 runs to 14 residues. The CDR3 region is CASSYSSRDYGYTF. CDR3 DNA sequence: TGTGCCAGCAGTTACTCCTCTAGGGACTATGGCTACACCTTC.

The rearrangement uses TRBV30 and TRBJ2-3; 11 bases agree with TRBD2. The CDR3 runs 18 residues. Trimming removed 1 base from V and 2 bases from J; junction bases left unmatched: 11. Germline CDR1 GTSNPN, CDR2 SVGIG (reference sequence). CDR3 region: CAWSALRTSGRYTDTQYF. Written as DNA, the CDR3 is TGTGCCTGGAGTGCCCTCCGGACTAGCGGGCGTTACACAGATACGCAGTATTTT. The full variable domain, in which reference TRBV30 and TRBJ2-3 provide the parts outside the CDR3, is SQTIHQWPATLVQPVGSPLSLECTVEGTSNPNLYWYRQAAGRGLQLLFYSVGIGQISSEVPQNLSASRPQDRQFILSSKKLLLSDSGFYLCAWSALRTSGRYTDTQYFGPGTRLTVL.

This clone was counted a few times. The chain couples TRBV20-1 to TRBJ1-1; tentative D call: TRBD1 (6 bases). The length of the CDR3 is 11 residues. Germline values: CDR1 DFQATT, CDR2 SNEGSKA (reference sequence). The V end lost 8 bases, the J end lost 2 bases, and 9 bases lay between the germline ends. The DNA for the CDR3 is TGCAGTTACAGGGTTAACACTGAAGCTTTCTTT. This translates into CSYRVNTEAFF.

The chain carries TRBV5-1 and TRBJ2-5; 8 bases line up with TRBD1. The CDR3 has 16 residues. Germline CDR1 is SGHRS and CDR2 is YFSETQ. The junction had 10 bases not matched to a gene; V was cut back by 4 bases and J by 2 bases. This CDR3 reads CASSTRQGKGQETQYF. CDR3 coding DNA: TGCGCCAGCAGCACCCGACAGGGGAAAGGGCAAGAGACCCAGTACTTC.

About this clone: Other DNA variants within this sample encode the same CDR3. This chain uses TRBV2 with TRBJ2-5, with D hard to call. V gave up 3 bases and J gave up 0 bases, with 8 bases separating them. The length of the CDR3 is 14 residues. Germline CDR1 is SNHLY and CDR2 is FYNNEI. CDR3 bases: TGTGCCAGCAGTGAGGGTCGGTACCAAGAGACCCAGTACTTC. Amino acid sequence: CASSEGRYQETQYF.

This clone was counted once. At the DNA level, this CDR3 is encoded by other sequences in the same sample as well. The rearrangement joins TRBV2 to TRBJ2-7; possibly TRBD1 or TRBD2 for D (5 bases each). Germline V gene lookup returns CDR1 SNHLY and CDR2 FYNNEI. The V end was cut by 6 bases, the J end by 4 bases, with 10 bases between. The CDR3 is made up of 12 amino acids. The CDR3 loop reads CASSRGGYEQYF. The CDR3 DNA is TGTGCCAGCAGCCGGGGCGGGTACGAGCAGTACTTC.

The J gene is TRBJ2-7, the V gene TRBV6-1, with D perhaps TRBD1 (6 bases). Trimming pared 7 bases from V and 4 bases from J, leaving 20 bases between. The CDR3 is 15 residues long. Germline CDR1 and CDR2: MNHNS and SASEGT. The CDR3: CASNPLQGLGYEQYF. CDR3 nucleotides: TGTGCCAGCAACCCGCTACAGGGCCTCGGTTACGAGCAGTACTTC.

The CDR3 sequence is CASSLDRVSEAFF. The CDR3 region has the DNA TGTGCCAGCAGCCTGGACAGGGTAAGTGAAGCTTTCTTT. This rearrangement joins TRBV5-4 to TRBJ1-1; 8 bases fit TRBD1. Trimming took 4 bases from V and 7 from J; bases not matched to a gene: 6. The CDR3 length is 13 residues. The germline V gene encodes CDR1 SGHNT and CDR2 YYREEE (reference sequence).

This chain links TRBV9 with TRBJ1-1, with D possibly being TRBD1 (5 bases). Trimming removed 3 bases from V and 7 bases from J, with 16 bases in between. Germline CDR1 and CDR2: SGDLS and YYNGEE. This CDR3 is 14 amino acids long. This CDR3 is CASSAPGKGDEAFF. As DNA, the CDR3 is TGTGCCAGCAGCGCCCCGGGGAAAGGGGATGAAGCTTTCTTT.

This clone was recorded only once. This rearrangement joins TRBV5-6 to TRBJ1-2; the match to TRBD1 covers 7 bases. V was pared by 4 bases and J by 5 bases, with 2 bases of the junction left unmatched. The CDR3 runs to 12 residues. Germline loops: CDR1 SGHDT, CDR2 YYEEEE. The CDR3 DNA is TGTGCCAGCAGCCAGGGACAGTATGGCTACACCTTC. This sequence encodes CASSQGQYGYTF. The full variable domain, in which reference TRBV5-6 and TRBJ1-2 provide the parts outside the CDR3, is DAGVTQSPTHLIKTRGQQVTLRCSPKSGHDTVSWYQQALGQGPQFIFQYYEEEERQRGNFPDRFSGHQFPNYSSELNVNALLLGDSALYLCASSQGQYGYTFGSGTRLTVV.